Listed below are T cell receptor beta chains from one sample, sequenced in a study of T cells after yellow fever vaccination. In TCRdb, the 5' RACE reads were re-called with MiXCR into one record per CDR3 protein. This table has nearly 550,000 distinct CDR3 sequences, 19% appearing once. Source: PBMCs, taken 15 days after the yellow fever booster vaccination. Source of these receptors: a man younger than 45 who received the YFV17D yellow fever vaccine. Both conserved end residues are part of each CDR3. A D gene is named only where the DNA matches it firmly. The listing skips clone size in some rows; elsewhere it reads once, few, many or a size class.

TRBV7-2	NA	NA	TRBJ2-1	TGTGCCAGCAGATTACTGGGACCGGGCCCCCGGGGGGAGCAGTTCTTC	CASRLLGPGPRGEQFF
TRBV7-2	NA	TRBD1	TRBJ2-1	TGTGCCAGCAGCTTTGACAGGGGAGGCTACAATGAGCAGTTCTTC	CASSFDRGGYNEQFF
TRBV9	few	NA	TRBJ2-7	TGTGCCAGCAGAGGGTCCCCAACCTACGAGCAGTACTTC	CASRGSPTYEQYF
TRBV7-2	NA	TRBD2	TRBJ2-1	TGTGCCAGCAGCTTGGACGGGAGGCTATACAATGAGCAGTTCTTC	CASSLDGRLYNEQFF
TRBV4-1	NA	NA	TRBJ2-7	TGCGCCAGCAGCCAAGAAAGGGGGGAAGACGAGCAGTACTTC	CASSQERGEDEQYF
TRBV7-2	NA	TRBD2	TRBJ2-1	TGTGCCAGCAGCTTAGTCGAGGCGGGAGGGGTCTACAATGAGCAGTTCTTC	CASSLVEAGGVYNEQFF
TRBV7-2	NA	NA	TRBJ2-2	TGTGCCAGCAGCTCGTCTTGGGCAACCAGGGAGCTGTTTTTT	CASSSSWATRELFF
TRBV20-1	once	TRBD2	TRBJ2-5	TGCAGTGCGACGTCCCCCTTAGCGGGAGGGTCACAAGAGACCCAGTACTTC	CSATSPLAGGSQETQYF
TRBV19	NA	NA	TRBJ2-1	TGTGCCAGTAGTCACAGCGTAAATGAGCAGTTCTTC	CASSHSVNEQFF
TRBV7-2	NA	NA	TRBJ1-5	TGTGCCAGCAGCTTATCTGGGACATACAATCAGCCCCAGCATTTT	CASSLSGTYNQPQHF
TRBV4-3	few	NA	TRBJ2-7	TGCGCCAGCAGCCAACAGGACGGGTCCTACGAGCAGTACTTC	CASSQQDGSYEQYF
TRBV6-2/TRBV6-3	NA	NA	TRBJ2-7	TGTGCCAGCAGAGCTCTTGGTGACTACGAGCAGTACTTC	CASRALGDYEQYF
TRBV7-8	few	NA	TRBJ2-7	TGTGCCAGCAGCTCCACTCCACCCAACGAACTATACTACGAGCAGTACTTC	CASSSTPPNELYYEQYF
TRBV6-5	NA	TRBD1	TRBJ1-6	TGTGCCAGCAGTTACCAGGGGGACAATTCACCCCTCCACTTT	CASSYQGDNSPLHF
TRBV7-3	NA	NA	TRBJ2-3	TGTGCCAGCAGCTTAACGCCCAGCGGATCTAGCACAGATACGCAGTATTTT	CASSLTPSGSSTDTQYF
TRBV10-3	few	NA	TRBJ1-4	TGTGCCATCAGTGGGGCTAATGAAAAACTGTTTTTT	CAISGANEKLFF
TRBV6-5	many	TRBD2	TRBJ2-1	TGTGCCAGCAGTTCTGGGGTAGCGGGAGGGGCTTACGATGAGCAGTTCTTC	CASSSGVAGGAYDEQFF
TRBV6-2/TRBV6-3	few	NA	TRBJ2-1	TGTGCCAGCAGGGGGTTGGTAGCTCGGAGCTCCTACAATGAGCAGTTCTTC	CASRGLVARSSYNEQFF
TRBV18	few	NA	TRBJ2-2	TGTGCCAGCTCACCCTCGGGGGGCTCGGTGGAGCTGTTTTTT	CASSPSGGSVELFF
TRBV28	few	TRBD2	TRBJ2-1	TGTGCCAGCAGCCCCTTTGGGAGCGGGAGAGGTAGTTATGAGCAGTTCTTC	CASSPFGSGRGSYEQFF
TRBV28	few	TRBD1	TRBJ1-1	TGTGCCAGCAGTCGGATACAGGGGGTGGTTCGGAACACTGAAGCTTTCTTT	CASSRIQGVVRNTEAFF
TRBV4-3	NA	NA	TRBJ1-2	TGCGCCAGCAGCCGCAGCGTGAGCGGAAACTATGGCTACACCTTC	CASSRSVSGNYGYTF
TRBV6-5	NA	NA	TRBJ2-6	TGTGCCAGCAGTTTTCGTCCTCAGGGGGCCAACGTCCTGACTTTC	CASSFRPQGANVLTF
TRBV5-1	many	NA	TRBJ2-1	TGCGCCAGCAGCGCCGGAGCATACAATGAGCAGTTCTTC	CASSAGAYNEQFF
TRBV4-2	NA	NA	TRBJ2-5	TGTGCCAGCAGCCAGGCGGGGCAAAGACAGTTTTCCGAGACCCAGTACTTC	CASSQAGQRQFSETQYF
TRBV24-1	NA	NA	TRBJ2-1	TGTGCCACCAGTGATTTGTATAATGAGCAGTTCTTC	CATSDLYNEQFF
TRBV10-3	NA	NA	TRBJ2-5	TGTGCCATCAGTGAGTCGTCGGAAGAGACCCAGTACTTC	CAISESSEETQYF
TRBV16	NA	NA	TRBJ1-1	TGTGCCAGCAGCCCCTCCCGGGGTTTGAACACTGAAGCTTTCTTT	CASSPSRGLNTEAFF
TRBV18	few	NA	TRBJ2-1	TGTGCCAGCTCACCATTTTCGGGAGACACCGGCTACAATGAGCAGTTCTTC	CASSPFSGDTGYNEQFF
TRBV20-1	NA	TRBD2	TRBJ2-1	TGCAGTGCTAGGTCCGGGACTAGCGGCTACAATGAGCAGTTCTTC	CSARSGTSGYNEQFF
TRBV12-3/TRBV12-4	many	TRBD1	TRBJ1-1	TGTGCCAGCAGGGGACAGACTAACACTGAAGCTTTCTTT	CASRGQTNTEAFF
TRBV5-1	NA	NA	TRBJ2-7	TGCGCCAGCAGCCTGAAAGTAGCCACCTACGAGCAGTACTTC	CASSLKVATYEQYF
TRBV9	NA	NA	TRBJ1-1	TGTGCCAGCAGCGTAGTGTCAGGGAGAACTTTCTTT	CASSVVSGRTFF
TRBV15	few	TRBD1	TRBJ2-7	TGTGCCACCAGCAGCGGACAGGGGGCTGGCGAGCAGTACTTC	CATSSGQGAGEQYF